These T cell receptor beta chains were read from a single sample in a study of CD8 T cells in Susac syndrome. Each CDR3 protein is one row after TCRdb ran MiXCR on the immunoSEQ multiplex PCR reads. The sample contains over 140,000 distinct CDR3 sequences, 85% to 95% of which appear only once. The source material was CD4+ T cells from PBMCs. The origin of the receptors is a human donor with Susac syndrome. Both conserved end residues are part of each CDR3. Clone sizes are given selectively: once, few, many, or a class where the clone is expanded.

j_call v_call clone_size cdr3_aa
TRBJ2-7 TRBV14 once CAGSQALSGAQQYF
TRBJ2-1 TRBV28 NA CASSFESWTTKERSYNEQFF
TRBJ1-2 TRBV7-2 medium-sized CASSLVSTGGSDGYTF
TRBJ1-5 TRBV6-6 NA CASKIGGETSNQPQHF
TRBJ2-6 TRBV12-3/TRBV12-4 NA CASSPTGANVLTF
TRBJ2-1 TRBV3-1 NA CASSPSGIGQFF
TRBJ2-5 TRBV20-1 NA CSARGDTGAGETQYF
TRBJ1-1 TRBV3-1 NA CASSQAKNTEAFF
TRBJ1-5 TRBV3-1 NA CASSQGGAGNSNQPQHF
TRBJ2-3 TRBV30 NA CAWAFREADTQYF
TRBJ2-6 TRBV30 NA CACTVNSGANVLTF
TRBJ1-2 TRBV12-3/TRBV12-4 NA CASSLEQGLVYGYTF
TRBJ2-4 TRBV28 NA CASQLGGVEGPKNIQYF
TRBJ2-7 TRBV5-1 NA CASSADSSYEQYF
TRBJ2-2 TRBV20-1 NA CSGGKGTGELFF
TRBJ2-1 TRBV4-2 once CASSQDETTSYNEQFF
TRBJ2-7 TRBV5-1 NA CASSATGTGSQQYF
TRBJ1-2 TRBV12-3/TRBV12-4 NA CASSLQGGYYGYTF
TRBJ2-1 TRBV20-1 NA CSANSGAGYNEQFF
TRBJ2-7 TRBV6-2/TRBV6-3 once CASTLTGNSYEQYF
TRBJ2-1 TRBV7-9 NA CASSLEGQGYNEQFF
TRBJ2-7 TRBV20-1 NA CSAREGTRDYEQYF
TRBJ2-1 TRBV6-5 NA CASSPRGRSLNEQFF
TRBJ2-5 TRBV20-1 NA CSAAGLAVWETQYF
TRBJ1-1 TRBV20-1 NA CSARGGMGAFF
TRBJ2-3 TRBV7-2 NA CASKVASGASTDTQYF
TRBJ1-1 TRBV18 NA CASSPREGVNPEAFF
TRBJ1-1 TRBV20-1 NA CSARGHSEAFF
TRBJ1-6 TRBV14 NA CASSPGTASPLHF
TRBJ1-1 TRBV27 NA CASSREATGNTEAFF
TRBJ2-2 TRBV12-3/TRBV12-4 NA CASSYTRNTGELFF
TRBJ2-1 TRBV14 NA CASSQGGSVYNEQFF
TRBJ1-5 TRBV20-1 NA CSATPGTGNSNQPQHF
TRBJ1-2 TRBV30 NA CAWSPDRAYGYTF
TRBJ2-2 TRBV5-6 NA CASSLSWGMNTGELFF
TRBJ1-2 TRBV3-1 once CASNGYGYTF
TRBJ2-1 TRBV12-3/TRBV12-4 NA CASSLLAGYEQFF
TRBJ1-6 TRBV29-1 NA CRANSPLHF
TRBJ2-7 TRBV30 NA CAWLTGYEQYF
TRBJ2-5 TRBV6-5 NA CASSYSLASGQETQYF
TRBJ2-7 TRBV9 NA CASSPLRVTYEQYF
TRBJ1-2 TRBV14 once CASSPGTNYGYTF
TRBJ2-2 TRBV9 NA CASSVGDRGQTGELFF
TRBJ2-4 TRBV29-1 NA CSVEAGGFMRGTKNIQYF
TRBJ1-6 TRBV9 NA CASSASPDRGRSPLHF
TRBJ2-5 TRBV11-2 NA CASSFQQETQYF
TRBJ2-4 TRBV29-1 NA CSVEVLAKNIQYF
TRBJ2-7 TRBV11-2 NA CASSTLAGRLEQYF
TRBJ1-2 TRBV4-2 NA CASSQTGVGYGYTF
TRBJ2-7 TRBV3-1 NA CASSERLESSYEQYF
TRBJ2-5 TRBV7-8 NA CASSDTGAAETQYF
TRBJ1-1 TRBV4-3 NA CASSQEVLVNTEAFF
TRBJ2-3 TRBV27 NA CASSFGGNPDTQYF